The 2 T cell receptor beta chains in this list originate from one sample, sequenced in a study of shared clonotypes between healthy human individuals. The naive CD8 subset, CD45RO-negative cells positively selected for CCR7, excluded terminally differentiated effector memory CD45RA+ cells. Repertoires were generated with immunoSEQ multiplex PCR, while TCRdb's copy carries only in-frame clones and drops some. The data hold 700,000 to 950,000 clones, with 90% to 97% observed a single time. Sequenced input: naive CD8+ T cells sorted from blood. Receptors were obtained from a man aged 25 to 40 in good health.

This chain uses TRBV5-6 with TRBJ2-1, with 9 bases aligning to TRBD2. CDR3 length: 16 amino acids. J was trimmed by 3 bases and V by 4 bases; bases with no gene match: 8. Germline V gives CDR1 SGHDT, CDR2 YYEEEE. The CDR3 protein is CASSGSGGGRYNEQFF. The CDR3 DNA reads as TGTGCCAGCAGCGGTAGCGGGGGAGGGCGCTACAATGAGCAGTTCTTC. Complete variable domain (other parts from reference TRBV5-6 and TRBJ2-1): DAGVTQSPTHLIKTRGQQVTLRCSPKSGHDTVSWYQQALGQGPQFIFQYYEEEERQRGNFPDRFSGHQFPNYSSELNVNALLLGDSALYLCASSGSGGGRYNEQFFGPGTRLTVL.

Only a few counts were recorded for this clone. The chain recombines TRBV7-7 with TRBJ2-5; 10 nucleotides match TRBD1. The CDR3 covers 15 residues. CDR1 SSHAT and CDR2 FNYEAQ come from the germline V gene (reference sequence). V lost 4 bases to trimming and J lost 4 bases; unmatched junction nucleotides: 6. The CDR3, as DNA: TGTGCCAGCAGCTACCGACAGGGGGCCATAGAGACCCAGTACTTC. It translates to CASSYRQGAIETQYF.